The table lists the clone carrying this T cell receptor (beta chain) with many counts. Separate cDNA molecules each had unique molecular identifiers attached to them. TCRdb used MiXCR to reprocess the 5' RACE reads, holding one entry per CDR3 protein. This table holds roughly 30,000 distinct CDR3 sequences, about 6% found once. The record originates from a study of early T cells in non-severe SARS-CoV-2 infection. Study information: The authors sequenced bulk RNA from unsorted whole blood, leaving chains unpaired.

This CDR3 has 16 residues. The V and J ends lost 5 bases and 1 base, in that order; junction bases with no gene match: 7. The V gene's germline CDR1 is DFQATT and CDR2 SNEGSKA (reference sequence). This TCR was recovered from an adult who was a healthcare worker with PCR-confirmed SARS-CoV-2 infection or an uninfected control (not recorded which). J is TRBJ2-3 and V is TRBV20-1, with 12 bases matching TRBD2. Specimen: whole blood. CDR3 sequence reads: CSAHTLAGGGTDTQYF. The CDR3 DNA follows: TGCAGTGCTCACACGCTAGCGGGGGGGGGCACAGATACGCAGTATTTT.